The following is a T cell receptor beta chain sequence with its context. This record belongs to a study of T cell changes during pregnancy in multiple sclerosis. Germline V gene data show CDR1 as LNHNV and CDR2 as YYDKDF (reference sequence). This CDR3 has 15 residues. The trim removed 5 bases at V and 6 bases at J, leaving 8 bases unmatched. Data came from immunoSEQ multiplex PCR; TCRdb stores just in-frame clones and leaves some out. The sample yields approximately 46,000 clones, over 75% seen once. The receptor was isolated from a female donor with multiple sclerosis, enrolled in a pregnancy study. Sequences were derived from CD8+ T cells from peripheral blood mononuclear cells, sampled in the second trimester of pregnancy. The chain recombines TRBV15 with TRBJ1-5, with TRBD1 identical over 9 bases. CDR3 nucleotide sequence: TGTGCCACCAGCGGGGCAACAGGGGGCTTTCAGCCCCAGCATTTT. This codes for CATSGATGGFQPQHF.